The sample holds a few counts of the clone carrying this T cell receptor (beta chain). Donors showed nominal health when sampled, although they likely had unrecorded immune exposures. Trimming removed 7 bases at V and 5 bases at J, with 14 bases between. This CDR3 spans 13 amino acids. CDR1 and CDR2 (germline): MNHEY, SVGAGI. This entry is derived from a study of cytomegalovirus exposure and HLA in healthy donors. Study-wide context: Findings of an earlier analysis included roughly 120 million unique TCR beta sequences from 200 million or so T cells.

Primers for the PCR totalled 60 Vbeta and 13 Jbeta. Repertoires were generated with immunoSEQ multiplex PCR, while TCRdb's copy carries only in-frame clones and drops some. The sample lists some 140,000 clones, roughly 79% occurring once. The J gene is TRBJ1-1, the V gene TRBV6-5; D call uncertain. This receptor was obtained from a woman younger than 30 in good health and CMV-seronegative. What was sequenced was PBMCs. The CDR3 DNA follows: TGTGCCAGCACCGCCTTGAGGGATACTGAAGCTTTCTTT. Amino acid sequence: CASTALRDTEAFF.